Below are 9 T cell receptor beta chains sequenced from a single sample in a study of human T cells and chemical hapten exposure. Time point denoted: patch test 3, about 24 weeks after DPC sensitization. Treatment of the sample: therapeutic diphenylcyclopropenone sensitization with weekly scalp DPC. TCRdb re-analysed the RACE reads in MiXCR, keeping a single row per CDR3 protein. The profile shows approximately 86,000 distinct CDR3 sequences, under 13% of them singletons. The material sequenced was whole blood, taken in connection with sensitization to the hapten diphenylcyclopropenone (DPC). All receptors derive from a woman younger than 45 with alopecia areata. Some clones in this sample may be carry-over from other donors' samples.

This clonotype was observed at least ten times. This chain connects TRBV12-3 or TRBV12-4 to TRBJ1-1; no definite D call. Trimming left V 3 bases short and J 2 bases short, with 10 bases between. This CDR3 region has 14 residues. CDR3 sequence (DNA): TGTGCCAGCAGTTTGGGAGGCTATAACACTGAAGCTTTCTTT. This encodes CASSLGGYNTEAFF.

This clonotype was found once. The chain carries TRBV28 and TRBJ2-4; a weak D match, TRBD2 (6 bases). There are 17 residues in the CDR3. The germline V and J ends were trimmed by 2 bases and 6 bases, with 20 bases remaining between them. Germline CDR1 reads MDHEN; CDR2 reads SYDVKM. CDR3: CASSLSLLAGRRNIQYF. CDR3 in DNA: TGTGCCAGCAGTTTAAGCTTATTAGCAGGGAGGAGAAACATTCAGTACTTC.

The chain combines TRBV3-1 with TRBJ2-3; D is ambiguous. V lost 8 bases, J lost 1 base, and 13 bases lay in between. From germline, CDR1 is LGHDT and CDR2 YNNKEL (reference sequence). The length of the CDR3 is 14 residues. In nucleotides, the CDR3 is TGTGCCAGCTCCCAGGATGGGGGCACAGATACGCAGTATTTT. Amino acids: CASSQDGGTDTQYF.

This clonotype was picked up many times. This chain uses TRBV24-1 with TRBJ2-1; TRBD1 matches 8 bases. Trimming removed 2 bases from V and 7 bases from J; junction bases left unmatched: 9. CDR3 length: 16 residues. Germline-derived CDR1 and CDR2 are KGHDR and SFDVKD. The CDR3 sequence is CATSDSFRGRKNEQFF. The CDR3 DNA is TGTGCCACCAGTGATTCCTTCAGGGGGCGTAAAAATGAGCAGTTCTTC.

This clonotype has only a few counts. The chain's CDR3 is CASKFSSTDTQYF. For the CDR3, the DNA is TGTGCCAGCAAGTTCTCGAGCACAGATACGCAGTATTTT. The genes are TRBV27 and TRBJ2-3; D unclear. The CDR3 spans 13 residues. The germline V gene has CDR1 MNHEY and CDR2 SMNVEV (reference sequence). Deletions cut 7 bases from V and 0 bases from J, with 8 bases between.

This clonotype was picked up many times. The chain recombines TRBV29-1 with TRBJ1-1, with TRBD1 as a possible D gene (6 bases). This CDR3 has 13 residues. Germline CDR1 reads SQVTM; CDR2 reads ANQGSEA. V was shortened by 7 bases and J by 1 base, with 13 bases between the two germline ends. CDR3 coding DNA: TGCAGCGAAATCACGGGACAGAACACTGAAGCTTTCTTT. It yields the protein CSEITGQNTEAFF.

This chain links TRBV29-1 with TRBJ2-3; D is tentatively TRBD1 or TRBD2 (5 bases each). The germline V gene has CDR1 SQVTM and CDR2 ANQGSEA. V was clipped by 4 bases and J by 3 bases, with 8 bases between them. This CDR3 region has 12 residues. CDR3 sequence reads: CSVGWGTDTQYF. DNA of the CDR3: TGCAGCGTTGGGTGGGGGACAGATACGCAGTATTTT.

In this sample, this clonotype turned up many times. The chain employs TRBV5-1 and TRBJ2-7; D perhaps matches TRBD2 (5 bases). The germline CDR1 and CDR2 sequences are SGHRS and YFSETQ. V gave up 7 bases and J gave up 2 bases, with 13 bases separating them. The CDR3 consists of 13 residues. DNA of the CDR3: TGCGCCAGCGGCCCAGCGGACCCCTACGAGCAGTACTTC. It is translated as CASGPADPYEQYF.

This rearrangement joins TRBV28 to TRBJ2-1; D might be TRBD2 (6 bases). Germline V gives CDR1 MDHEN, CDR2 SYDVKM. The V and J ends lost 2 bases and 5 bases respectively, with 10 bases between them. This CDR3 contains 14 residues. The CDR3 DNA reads TGTGCCAGCAGTTTAGGGGGGAGCCACAATGAGCAGTTCTTC. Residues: CASSLGGSHNEQFF.